These 24 T cell receptor beta chains originate from one sample sequenced in a study of Graves' ophthalmopathy and Graves' hyperthyroidism. Amplification from RNA transcripts yielded the TCR beta CDR3 regions. In the first round, RT-PCR was carried out with HTBI primers, and a multiplex PCR formed the second round. From the multiplex PCR reads, TCRdb called clonotypes with MiXCR, one entry per CDR3 protein. The profile covers 350,000 or so distinct CDR3 sequences, with roughly 16% appearing a single time and approximately 13% taken by the ten largest. The sequencing input was peripheral blood. The source is an adult man with Graves' ophthalmopathy.

This clonotype came up many times. The V call is TRBV6-5, the J call TRBJ2-7, with D possibly being TRBD1 or TRBD2 (5 bases each). V was shortened by 8 bases and J by 1 base, with 18 bases between the two germline ends. Germline CDR1 reads MNHEY; CDR2 reads SVGAGI. The CDR3 length is 15 residues. The DNA of the CDR3 is TGTGCCAGCCGTGACCCGAGGGACCAATCCTACGAGCAGTACTTC. Its protein product is CASRDPRDQSYEQYF.

The sample holds many counts of this clonotype. The CDR3 spells CASSYAGEGYEQYF. CDR3 DNA: TGTGCCAGCAGTTATGCGGGGGAGGGCTACGAGCAGTACTTC. V usage is TRBV6-5 and J usage is TRBJ2-7; TRBD2 aligns across 7 bases. The V segment lost 3 bases and the J segment 3 bases; nucleotides outside the gene matches: 5. The CDR3 is made up of 14 amino acids. Germline V lookup: CDR1 MNHEY, CDR2 SVGAGI.

This clonotype showed up many times. The chain uses TRBV6-1 and TRBJ1-2; D ambiguous. The CDR3 totals 12 residues. Germline lookup yields CDR1 MNHNS and CDR2 SASEGT. Trimming took off 6 bases at V and 8 bases at J, with 13 bases between the two ends. This CDR3 is CASRSATGGYTF. The CDR3 bases are TGTGCCAGCAGGAGCGCCACGGGGGGCTACACCTTC.

The V and J genes are TRBV6-1 and TRBJ2-7; D is perhaps TRBD1 or TRBD2 (5 bases each). There are 15 residues in the CDR3. Germline-derived CDR1 and CDR2 are MNHNS and SASEGT. The V and J ends lost 5 bases and 3 bases respectively, with 17 bases between them. The CDR3 region is CASSQSGRNNYEQYF. CDR3 DNA: TGTGCCAGCAGTCAATCGGGGCGGAACAACTACGAGCAGTACTTC.

The sample holds many counts of this clonotype. V and J are TRBV19 and TRBJ2-7; D might be TRBD2 (5 bases). The CDR3 sequence is 14 residues long. Looked up from germline, CDR1 is LNHDA and CDR2 is SQIVND (reference sequence). V gave up 3 bases and J gave up 2 bases, with 11 bases separating them. The CDR3 loop reads CASSIAGGTYEQYF. DNA for the CDR3: TGTGCCAGTAGTATCGCAGGAGGAACCTACGAGCAGTACTTC. The full variable domain, with the rest looked up from reference TRBV19 and TRBJ2-7, is DGGITQSPKYLFRKEGQNVTLSCEQNLNHDAMYWYRQDPGQGLRLIYYSQIVNDFQKGDIAEGYSVSREKKESFPLTVTSAQKNPTAFYLCASSIAGGTYEQYFGPGTRLTVT.

This clonotype was counted many times. The chain uses TRBV29-1 and TRBJ2-5, with D perhaps TRBD1 or TRBD2 (5 bases each). Trimming stripped 6 bases from V and 2 bases from J, with 19 bases between. Germline CDR1 is SQVTM and CDR2 is ANQGSEA. The CDR3 has 15 residues. The CDR3 DNA is TGCAGCGTGCTCCCGTGGGGAGACAGTCAAGAGACCCAGTACTTC. Translation: CSVLPWGDSQETQYF.

This clonotype was detected many times. V gene TRBV10-3 combines with J gene TRBJ1-2; D unresolved. Trimming stripped 0 bases from V and 3 bases from J, with 8 bases between. This CDR3 region has 14 residues. The germline V gene encodes CDR1 ENHRY and CDR2 SYGVKD. The CDR3: CAISESPEDYGYTF. The CDR3, as DNA: TGTGCCATCAGTGAGTCGCCGGAAGACTATGGCTACACCTTC.

This clonotype was counted many times. The chain combines TRBV6-1 with TRBJ2-7, with TRBD1 matching 8 bases. The CDR3 has 12 amino acids. V dropped 4 bases and J dropped 6; count of bases not matched to a gene: 2. Looked up from germline, CDR1 is MNHNS and CDR2 is SASEGT. DNA of the CDR3: TGTGCCAGCAGTGCCCAGGGGGCCGAGCAGTACTTC. Its protein is CASSAQGAEQYF.

This clonotype occurred many times. The chain is built from TRBV12-3 or TRBV12-4 and TRBJ1-5, with D possibly being TRBD1 (5 bases). V lost 8 bases and J lost 7, with 21 bases in between. CDR3 length equals 15 residues. This CDR3 is CASSPSGGKGQPQHF. CDR3 nucleotide sequence: TGTGCCAGCTCCCCTAGTGGGGGGAAGGGGCAGCCCCAGCATTTT.

The table lists this clonotype with a count of one. V gene TRBV27 combines with J gene TRBJ1-2; 8 bases fit TRBD1. J was trimmed by 4 bases and V by 3 bases; bases with no gene match: 16. The CDR3 is made up of 18 amino acids. Germline V gene data show CDR1 as MNHEY and CDR2 as SMNVEV (reference sequence). The DNA of the CDR3 is TGTGCCAGCAGTTTTTTCCCCGGGACAGGTTCGTCCCGCTATGGCTACACCTTC. Its translation: CASSFFPGTGSSRYGYTF.

This clonotype came up many times. At one end the junction does not follow the germline gene, possibly because of a read error. The rearrangement uses TRBV7-9 and TRBJ2-7; 12 bases align to TRBD1. The CDR3 totals 18 residues. In germline, CDR1 is SEHNR, CDR2 FQNEAQ (reference sequence). CDR3 sequence reads: CASTSGTGGRSVIYEQYF. The CDR3, as DNA: TGCGCCAGCACCTCCGGGACAGGGGGCCGTTCGGTGATCTACGAGCAGTACTTC.

This clonotype came up many times. The rearrangement joins TRBV27 to TRBJ1-6; D uncertain. CDR1 and CDR2 (germline): MNHEY, SMNVEV (reference sequence). V lost 6 bases and J 5 bases, leaving 11 bases between the germline ends. This CDR3 contains 14 residues. In DNA, the CDR3 is TGTGCCAGCAGCCGGACCACCAATAATTCACCCCTCCACTTT. This translates into CASSRTTNNSPLHF.

This clonotype occurred many times. The chain recombines TRBV6-1 with TRBJ1-2; 10 bases are shared with TRBD1. Trimming took 7 bases from V and 4 from J; bases not matched to a gene: 9. Per germline, CDR1 MNHNS and CDR2 SASEGT. The CDR3 spans 15 residues. This CDR3 is CASNHGTGVFYGYTF. The DNA of the CDR3 is TGTGCCAGCAACCACGGGACAGGGGTATTCTATGGCTACACCTTC.

The table lists this clonotype with many counts. J is TRBJ1-5 and V is TRBV20-1; 7 bases agree with TRBD1. From germline, CDR1 is DFQATT and CDR2 SNEGSKA (reference sequence). The CDR3 spans 14 residues. V dropped 3 bases and J dropped 8; count of bases not matched to a gene: 10. The CDR3 DNA reads as TGCAGTGCTAGCCCCGGACAGGCCCGGGAGCCCCAGCATTTT. Translated: CSASPGQAREPQHF.

The sample holds one count of this clonotype. The V call is TRBV7-2, the J call TRBJ2-5; 7 nucleotides align to TRBD2. Unmatched junction bases numbered 3, after V lost 3 bases and J lost 5 bases. The CDR3 totals 13 residues. Germline CDR1 SGHTA, CDR2 FQGNSA. The CDR3 nucleotides read TGTGCCAGCAGCTTGGGAGGGTGGGAGACCCAGTACTTC. This encodes CASSLGGWETQYF.

This clonotype was detected many times. The J gene is TRBJ2-6, the V gene TRBV6-2 or TRBV6-3, with D possibly TRBD1 on 6 matching bases. This CDR3 comprises 15 residues. The V gene's germline CDR1 is MNHEY and CDR2 SVGEGT. Trimming shortened V by 8 bases and J by 1 base, and 12 bases separated the two germline ends. The DNA for the CDR3 is TGTGCCAGCTCAAACCAGGGGTCTGGGGCCAACGTCCTGACTTTC. Translating it yields CASSNQGSGANVLTF.

This clonotype showed up many times. The rearrangement joins TRBV28 to TRBJ2-7, with D perhaps assigned TRBD1 or TRBD2 (5 bases each). Germline CDR1 reads MDHEN; CDR2 reads SYDVKM. Trimming stripped 6 bases from V and 3 bases from J, with 12 bases between. The CDR3 sequence is 13 residues long. CDR3: CASRDGTSYEQYF. In DNA form, the CDR3 reads TGTGCCAGCAGGGACGGGACCAGCTACGAGCAGTACTTC.

The sample holds a few counts of this clonotype. The chain uses TRBV19 and TRBJ1-6, with D unresolved. The V gene lost 2 bases and the J gene lost 12 bases, with 8 bases spanning the gap. The CDR3 runs 12 residues. The germline gives CDR1 LNHDA, CDR2 SQIVND (reference sequence). The CDR3 DNA reads TGTGCCAGTAGTATACGAGGGCTACCCCTCCACTTT. Translating it yields CASSIRGLPLHF. Full variable domain (missing parts from reference TRBV19 and TRBJ1-6): DGGITQSPKYLFRKEGQNVTLSCEQNLNHDAMYWYRQDPGQGLRLIYYSQIVNDFQKGDIAEGYSVSREKKESFPLTVTSAQKNPTAFYLCASSIRGLPLHFGNGTRLTVT.

This clonotype occurred many times. The chain uses TRBV14 and TRBJ2-7, with D perhaps matching TRBD1 (5 bases). This CDR3 region has 14 residues. Germline V CDR1 and CDR2: SGHDN, FVKESK. The V gene lost 1 base and the J gene lost 6 bases, with 13 bases spanning the gap. CDR3 bases: TGTGCCAGCAGCCAAGTGGCAGGGTCGGGCGAGCAGTACTTC. This sequence encodes CASSQVAGSGEQYF.

In its sample, this clonotype was seen many times. The chain has TRBV9 and TRBJ2-3; TRBD2 agrees at 14 bases. V shed 3 bases, J shed 4 bases, and the junction held 10 bases outside the gene matches. The V gene's germline CDR1 is SGDLS and CDR2 YYNGEE. This CDR3 region has 18 residues. CDR3 sequence: CASSADIVGLAGADTQYF. CDR3 in DNA: TGTGCCAGCAGCGCAGATATAGTGGGACTAGCGGGGGCAGATACGCAGTATTTT.

In its sample, this clonotype was seen many times. This chain uses TRBV10-3 with TRBJ1-5; 7 nucleotides match TRBD1. CDR1 and CDR2 (germline): ENHRY, SYGVKD. The V segment lost 6 bases and the J segment 4 bases; nucleotides outside the gene matches: 6. The CDR3 is 14 amino acids. DNA of the CDR3: TGTGCCATCAGGGACGGGACAGCAAATCAGCCCCAGCATTTT. This codes for CAIRDGTANQPQHF.

The table lists this clonotype with many counts. This chain uses TRBV2 with TRBJ1-5; D possibly corresponds to TRBD1 (6 bases). Looked up from germline, CDR1 is SNHLY and CDR2 is FYNNEI. V was pared by 6 bases and J by 2 bases, with 14 bases between. The CDR3 consists of 15 residues. The CDR3 DNA sequence: TGTGCCAGCAGCGGGGGGGGCAGCCGCAATCAGCCCCAGCATTTT. Its protein is CASSGGGSRNQPQHF. Full variable domain (missing parts from reference TRBV2 and TRBJ1-5): EPEVTQTPSHQVTQMGQEVILRCVPISNHLYFYWYRQILGQKVEFLVSFYNNEISEKSEIFDDQFSVERPDGSNFTLKIRSTKLEDSAMYFCASSGGGSRNQPQHFGDGTRLSIL.

This clonotype was recorded only once. The chain combines TRBV6-1 with TRBJ1-5; D unclear. V was pared by 6 bases and J by 7 bases, with 13 bases between. The CDR3 is 13 residues long. The V gene's germline CDR1 is MNHNS and CDR2 SASEGT. The CDR3 sequence: CASSLGVSQPQHF. In DNA, the CDR3 is TGTGCCAGCAGCTTGGGCGTCTCACAGCCCCAGCATTTT.

This clonotype was recorded many times. The chain links TRBV19 to TRBJ1-1; D is ambiguous. The CDR3 spans 13 residues. The germline V gene encodes CDR1 LNHDA and CDR2 SQIVND (reference sequence). V was pared by 4 bases and J by 0 bases, with 6 bases between. The DNA of the CDR3 is TGTGCCAGTAGTACCCACTTGAACACTGAAGCTTTCTTT. Its translation: CASSTHLNTEAFF.